These 3 T cell receptor beta chains were sequenced from one sample in a study of shared clonotypes between healthy human individuals. Some clones are missing from TCRdb's copy, which holds only in-frame ones; the method was immunoSEQ multiplex PCR. The table lists about 2 million clones, 90% to 95% of them singletons. Sequencing was done on a sample of naive CD4+ T cells sorted from blood. Subset noted: CD45RA+ positively selected. Every receptor here comes from a man aged 18 to 35 in good health.

This rearrangement joins TRBV29-1 to TRBJ2-2, with TRBD2 as a possible D gene (5 bases). This CDR3 has 12 amino acids. CDR1 is SQVTM and CDR2 is ANQGSEA in the germline V gene. Trimming cost V 4 bases and J 6 bases, with 9 bases left between them. The CDR3 coding sequence is TGCAGCGTTGGAACTAGGCCCGGGGAGCTGTTTTTT. Amino acids: CSVGTRPGELFF.

The chain recombines TRBV5-1 with TRBJ1-2, with D uncertain. The germline V gene has CDR1 SGHRS and CDR2 YFSETQ. V lost 0 bases to trimming and J lost 2 bases, with 8 bases between them. The CDR3 spans 14 residues. The CDR3 is CASSLAEYNYGYTF. DNA for the CDR3: TGCGCCAGCAGCTTGGCCGAGTACAACTATGGCTACACCTTC.

The J gene is TRBJ2-7, the V gene TRBV25-1; TRBD1 matches 10 bases. V lost 6 bases to trimming and J lost 2 bases; unmatched junction nucleotides: 10. Germline CDR1 MGHDK, CDR2 SYGVNS. CDR3 size: 16 residues. CDR3 residues: CASSAAPGQGPYEQYF. The CDR3 region has the DNA TGTGCCAGCAGCGCTGCTCCGGGACAGGGGCCCTACGAGCAGTACTTC.